This TCR beta chain derives from a study of T-cell reconstitution after alpha-beta-depleted transplantation in children. A library of TCRbeta sequences, prepared with unique molecular identifiers, was generated. From the PCR reads, TCRdb called clonotypes with MiXCR, one entry per CDR3 protein. The sample lists some 500,000 distinct CDR3 sequences, about 17% occurring once. The receptor's source is a human donor who donated a stem cell graft to a child with acute lymphoblastic leukemia. The sample consisted of PBMCs from the stem cell graft donor, taken from the stem cell graft.

The CDR3 loop is CASSPLLRSGANVLTF. The CDR3 region has the DNA TGCGCCAGCAGCCCCCTCCTTAGGTCTGGGGCCAACGTCCTGACTTTC. This rearrangement joins TRBV5-1 to TRBJ2-6; D unresolved. Germline V gene lookup returns CDR1 SGHRS and CDR2 YFSETQ. The CDR3 has 16 amino acids. V was clipped by 4 bases and J by 1 base, with 12 bases between them.